Below, one T cell receptor (beta chain) is given with its context. Its antigen is still unknown. The sample holds no much larger clone one base away, and base qualities are not on file. The CDR3 regions of human TCRbeta chains were subjected to immunosequencing. In the source study's methods: TCRs in the repertoires were matched against a reference library of SARS-CoV-2-specific TCRs that had been generated with the MIRA antigen-specificity platform. Breadth was defined as the fraction of unique TCRs that were SARS-CoV-2-associated. Depth was defined as the fraction of total T cells that were SARS-CoV-2-associated. Using the MIRA data, each spike-specific TCR was mapped to the spike region that the TCR reacts to and placed in a CD4 or CD8 class. Log10-transformed breadth and depth values were compared by one-way ANOVA with Sidak's multiple comparisons tests. TCRdb took over this immuneACCESS table, retaining in-frame rearrangements with V and J assigned. Such tables are incomplete; in checked studies, under half of the missing clones stem from an unresolved V gene, and the remainder is unexplained. V and J calls and clone size are copied from that table; D and trimming were computed from the DNA. This sample comprises about 160,000 clones, roughly 90% of them detected only once. The leading ten clones occupy 4% to 5.5% of the sample.

Trimming takes 3 bases from V and 4 bases from J, and the germline ends sit 15 bases apart. Reading the germline V gene gives CDR1 MGHDK and CDR2 SYGVNS. The CDR3 runs 15 amino acids, cysteine and phenylalanine included. Solely the CDR3 DNA is kept, with 45 bases framed from the first base. The data belong to a study of T cell responses to AZD1222 COVID-19 vaccine (dated by TCRdb to the early 2020s). Concerning the study at large: A total of 230 to 250 trial participants underwent TCR sequencing, of whom 207 had received two doses of AZD1222 and some 26 had received two doses of the MenACWY control vaccine. Trial participants were enrolled by age into subgroups of 18-55, 56-69 and 70-plus years, and about 150, 27 and 61 TCR-sequenced participants, respectively, were included in these subgroups. General study outcomes and caveats: Conclusions about previously exposed vaccinees are limited because only five to seven AZD1222 recipients were SARS-CoV-2 seropositive at baseline. The vaccine-associated CD4 TCRs covered the entire spike protein, and the dominant responses fell in regions 160-218 and 743-854. Reportedly, almost half of the unique spike-specific TCRs recognized epitopes lying outside the regions that are mutated in the B.1.351 and B.1.1.7 variants. In the small 56-69-year group, the increase in depth fell short of significance, most likely because of low power. Because no samples from the day 14 peak response were available, repertoires could be characterized only after the peak T cell response. Spike-specific TCR breadth and depth rose significantly after two AZD1222 doses compared with day 0 and with MenACWY recipients. Most participants were white British and females outnumbered males, and the authors suggested that clonal diversity may have been underestimated.

The label giving this sample's time point can be read as: about 28 days (+/-7) after the second vaccine dose. AZD1222 recipients given second doses at about 4 weeks or at about 12 weeks were pooled, since spike-specific TCR depth and breadth were not found to differ between the two schedules. Vaccinee samples were obtained from the UK trials COV001 and COV002, which included a single-blind randomized controlled phase 2/3 trial of AZD1222 (ChAdOx1 nCoV-19) in healthy adults. For TCRbeta chain sequencing, PBMC samples were collected from trial participants at day 0 and at day 28 after the second dose.

The V and J segments used are TRBV25-1 and TRBJ1-2; TRBD1 is a possible D gene, resting on 5 matching bases. Sequenced here: peripheral blood, sampled 28 days after the second AZD1222 dose. The sequence came from an adult who received the AZD1222 COVID-19 vaccine. The nucleotides read TGTGCCAGCAGTGAGGGTGTGAGCGGGACCTATGGCTACACCTTC. Its translation reads: CASSEGVSGTYGYTF.